These T cell receptor beta chains were read from a single sample in a study of OX40 agonist ivuxolimab in advanced cancers. Clones were read by immunoSEQ multiplex PCR, and TCRdb kept only the in-frame ones, dropping some. The sample holds about 48,000 clones, 90% to 95% seen once. This specimen was CD4+ or CD8+ T cells sorted from blood, taken in a trial of the OX40 agonist ivuxolimab. The receptor source for this set is an adult with an advanced solid tumor such as melanoma, head and neck, liver or kidney cancer. Each CDR3 is given with its conserved first and last residue. Each record gives: CDR3 length, J gene, V gene, D gene, clone size, CDR3 DNA, CDR3 protein. The D gene is left open where the match is weak. Size values are once, few and many counts, or a class for expanded clones, and some rows have none.

length: 16; J: TRBJ1-2; V: TRBV5-1; D: NA; size: few; DNA: TGCGCCAGCAGCTTGGCACGAGGCATGGACAGCTATGGCTACACCTTC; CDR3: CASSLARGMDSYGYTF
length: 16; J: TRBJ2-7; V: TRBV4-3; D: NA; size: NA; DNA: TGCGCCAGCAGCCAAGATTATCGGGGCAGCTCCTACGAGCAGTACTTC; CDR3: CASSQDYRGSSYEQYF
length: 16; J: TRBJ2-3; V: TRBV14; D: NA; size: NA; DNA: TGTGCCAGCAGCCCAGAAGGTAGGGGCTACACAGATACGCAGTATTTT; CDR3: CASSPEGRGYTDTQYF
length: 17; J: TRBJ2-3; V: TRBV5-4; D: TRBD2; size: NA; DNA: TGTGCCAGCAGCCGAGATACCGGGAGGGGGAGACTAGATACGCAGTATTTT; CDR3: CASSRDTGRGRLDTQYF
length: 16; J: TRBJ2-3; V: TRBV14; D: NA; size: NA; DNA: TGTGCCAGCAGCCCCCGAGGGCTAGAGTATCTAGATACGCAGTATTTT; CDR3: CASSPRGLEYLDTQYF
length: 14; J: TRBJ2-7; V: TRBV11-2; D: NA; size: NA; DNA: TGTGCCAGCAGCTTAGGGACGGGGGCCTACGAGCAGTACTTC; CDR3: CASSLGTGAYEQYF
length: 15; J: TRBJ2-2; V: TRBV7-2; D: TRBD1; size: NA; DNA: TGTGCCAGCGGAACCGGGACAGCGAACACCGGGGAGCTGTTTTTT; CDR3: CASGTGTANTGELFF
length: 14; J: TRBJ2-3; V: TRBV5-4; D: NA; size: NA; DNA: TGTGCCAGCAGCTTGAGGGGAGAAGGGGATACGCAGTATTTT; CDR3: CASSLRGEGDTQYF
length: 12; J: TRBJ2-7; V: TRBV27; D: NA; size: NA; DNA: TGTGCCAGCAGTTTACCCCCCTACGAGCAGTACTTC; CDR3: CASSLPPYEQYF
length: 14; J: TRBJ2-1; V: TRBV19; D: TRBD2; size: NA; DNA: TGTGCCAGTAGTATAGCATCGGGGGGGAATGAGCAGTTCTTC; CDR3: CASSIASGGNEQFF
length: 14; J: TRBJ1-5; V: TRBV10-3; D: NA; size: NA; DNA: TGTGCCATCAGTGATACCGGGCCAAGTCAGCCCCAGCATTTT; CDR3: CAISDTGPSQPQHF
length: 15; J: TRBJ1-1; V: TRBV11-2; D: NA; size: NA; DNA: TGTGCCAGCAGCTCACTGTCAGGGTTCCACACTGAAGCTTTCTTT; CDR3: CASSSLSGFHTEAFF
length: 19; J: TRBJ1-5; V: TRBV4-1; D: NA; size: NA; DNA: TGCGCCAGCAGCCAAGTTATCCTATCGGGGGGCAATAGCAATCAGCCCCAGCATTTT; CDR3: CASSQVILSGGNSNQPQHF
length: 15; J: TRBJ2-2; V: TRBV6-5; D: TRBD2; size: NA; DNA: TGTGCCAGCAGTTACTCCGCGGGGGGGACCGGGGAGCTGTTTTTT; CDR3: CASSYSAGGTGELFF
length: 13; J: TRBJ2-1; V: TRBV7-7; D: NA; size: NA; DNA: TGTGCTAGCAGCCCCGGTAGAGTCGCTGAGCAGTTCTTC; CDR3: CASSPGRVAEQFF
length: 16; J: TRBJ1-4; V: TRBV27; D: NA; size: NA; DNA: TGTGCCAGCAGTTTATTCCCCCCGGAGGGAACCGAAAAACTGTTTTTT; CDR3: CASSLFPPEGTEKLFF
length: 15; J: TRBJ2-5; V: TRBV7-9; D: TRBD2; size: once; DNA: TGTGCCAGCAGCTTCTTAGCGGGAGGGCCGGAGACCCAGTACTTC; CDR3: CASSFLAGGPETQYF
length: 16; J: TRBJ2-1; V: TRBV9; D: TRBD2; size: NA; DNA: TGTGCCAGCAGCGTAGTACCGGGACTAGCGGGCAATGAGCAGTTCTTC; CDR3: CASSVVPGLAGNEQFF
length: 16; J: TRBJ2-1; V: TRBV27; D: NA; size: NA; DNA: TGTGCCAGCAGTTTTATAGGGGGTGTCAGTTCTAATGAGCAGTTCTTC; CDR3: CASSFIGGVSSNEQFF
length: 13; J: TRBJ1-1; V: TRBV25-1; D: NA; size: NA; DNA: TGTGCCAGCAGTTACGAAGTTAGCACTGAAGCTTTCTTT; CDR3: CASSYEVSTEAFF
length: 15; J: TRBJ1-3; V: TRBV28; D: NA; size: few; DNA: TGTGCCAGCAAGATCGACGTAAACTCTGGAAACACCATATATTTT; CDR3: CASKIDVNSGNTIYF
length: 14; J: TRBJ1-1; V: TRBV28; D: NA; size: NA; DNA: TGTGCCAGCAGCCCCTCCCCGGGGAACACTGAAGCTTTCTTT; CDR3: CASSPSPGNTEAFF
length: 14; J: TRBJ2-7; V: TRBV27; D: NA; size: NA; DNA: TGTGCCAGCAGTTTATCTGCGGGGCCCTACGAGCAGTACTTC; CDR3: CASSLSAGPYEQYF
length: 14; J: TRBJ2-7; V: TRBV25-1; D: NA; size: NA; DNA: TGTGCCAGCAGTGAACTGGGGGTAACCTACGAGCAGTACTTC; CDR3: CASSELGVTYEQYF
length: 14; J: TRBJ1-6; V: TRBV14; D: NA; size: NA; DNA: TGTGCCAGCAGCCAGGGGCTTTGGGATTCACCCCTCCACTTT; CDR3: CASSQGLWDSPLHF
length: 13; J: TRBJ1-5; V: TRBV28; D: TRBD1; size: NA; DNA: TGTGCCAGCAGTTCACAGGGGAGGGGGCCCCAGCATTTT; CDR3: CASSSQGRGPQHF
length: 15; J: TRBJ1-2; V: TRBV27; D: NA; size: NA; DNA: TGTGCCAGCAGACCCTCAGGACAGTCATCTTATGGCTACACCTTC; CDR3: CASRPSGQSSYGYTF
length: 14; J: TRBJ1-6; V: TRBV4-1; D: NA; size: NA; DNA: TGCGCCAGCAGCCAGGGCCAGGGAAATTCACCCCTCCACTTT; CDR3: CASSQGQGNSPLHF
length: 15; J: TRBJ1-5; V: TRBV27; D: NA; size: NA; DNA: TGTGCCAGCAGGGGTACAGGTTCGCGCAATCAGCCCCAGCATTTT; CDR3: CASRGTGSRNQPQHF
length: 14; J: TRBJ1-1; V: TRBV4-1; D: NA; size: NA; DNA: TGCGCCAGCAGCCAAATATCAGGGGACACTGAAGCTTTCTTT; CDR3: CASSQISGDTEAFF
length: 16; J: TRBJ2-7; V: TRBV27; D: TRBD1; size: NA; DNA: TGTGCCAGCAATACTTCTCCGGGACAGGGGGTCTACGAGCAGTACTTC; CDR3: CASNTSPGQGVYEQYF
length: 15; J: TRBJ1-5; V: TRBV27; D: NA; size: NA; DNA: TGTGCCAGCAGCCTTTCCAGGGGCGGGGATCAGCCCCAGCATTTT; CDR3: CASSLSRGGDQPQHF
length: 16; J: TRBJ2-4; V: TRBV7-9; D: NA; size: NA; DNA: TGTGCCAGCAGCTTAGGGTGGGGAGGTACCAAAAACATTCAGTACTTC; CDR3: CASSLGWGGTKNIQYF
length: 12; J: TRBJ2-5; V: TRBV27; D: NA; size: NA; DNA: TGTGCCAGCAGTTTAGATAGGGAGGCCCAGTACTTC; CDR3: CASSLDREAQYF
length: 15; J: TRBJ2-2; V: TRBV11-3; D: NA; size: NA; DNA: TGTGCCAGCAGCTCTCGTGGAGGACCTCCCGGGGAGCTGTTTTTT; CDR3: CASSSRGGPPGELFF
length: 16; J: TRBJ2-3; V: TRBV7-9; D: TRBD2; size: NA; DNA: TGTGCCAGCAGGGATGAAGCGGGAGGGCCCACAGATACGCAGTATTTT; CDR3: CASRDEAGGPTDTQYF
length: 17; J: TRBJ2-1; V: TRBV4-1; D: TRBD2; size: NA; DNA: TGCGCCAGCAGCCAAGACACGATAGCGGGAAGGAACAATGAGCAGTTCTTC; CDR3: CASSQDTIAGRNNEQFF
length: 17; J: TRBJ2-7; V: TRBV7-9; D: TRBD1; size: NA; DNA: TGTGCCAGCAGCTCAGCCGGAATCCGGGACAGGTCCTACGAGCAGTACTTC; CDR3: CASSSAGIRDRSYEQYF
length: 14; J: TRBJ1-1; V: TRBV7-8; D: TRBD1; size: NA; DNA: TGTGCCAGCAGCTTACAACAGGGGGAATTTGAAGCTTTCTTT; CDR3: CASSLQQGEFEAFF
length: 16; J: TRBJ2-2; V: TRBV9; D: TRBD2; size: NA; DNA: TGTGCCAGCAGCCCCCGACTAGCGGCGTTATCCGGGGAGCTGTTTTTT; CDR3: CASSPRLAALSGELFF
length: 12; J: TRBJ1-2; V: TRBV5-4; D: NA; size: medium-sized; DNA: TGTGCCAGCAGAGCTCCTAACTATGGCTACACCTTC; CDR3: CASRAPNYGYTF
length: 14; J: TRBJ2-7; V: TRBV7-9; D: NA; size: NA; DNA: TGTGCCAGCAGCTTATCCGGGGATCGGTACGAGCAGTACTTC; CDR3: CASSLSGDRYEQYF
length: 13; J: TRBJ1-1; V: TRBV27; D: NA; size: NA; DNA: TGTGCCAGCAGCGAAACAGGGTGGACTGAAGCTTTCTTT; CDR3: CASSETGWTEAFF
length: 14; J: TRBJ1-1; V: TRBV4-1; D: NA; size: NA; DNA: TGCGCCAGCAGCCAAGATCCAGGGGCGATTGAAGCTTTCTTT; CDR3: CASSQDPGAIEAFF
length: 15; J: TRBJ2-2; V: TRBV27; D: TRBD2; size: NA; DNA: TGTGCCAGCAGCCAGGGACTAGCGGGACCAGGGGAGCTGTTTTTT; CDR3: CASSQGLAGPGELFF
length: 14; J: TRBJ1-1; V: TRBV7-9; D: NA; size: NA; DNA: TGTGCCAGCAGCTCCCAGAGCCCGAACACTGAAGCTTTCTTT; CDR3: CASSSQSPNTEAFF
length: 11; J: TRBJ1-3; V: TRBV7-2; D: NA; size: NA; DNA: TGTGCCAGCAGCTCCAGTGGCACCATATATTTT; CDR3: CASSSSGTIYF
length: 12; J: TRBJ1-6; V: TRBV4-1; D: NA; size: NA; DNA: TGCGCCAGCAGCCTACCCTATTCACCCCTCCACTTT; CDR3: CASSLPYSPLHF
length: 15; J: TRBJ2-7; V: TRBV27; D: TRBD2; size: NA; DNA: TGTGCCAGCAGTCCGCTGACTAGCGGCTCCTACGAGCAGTACTTC; CDR3: CASSPLTSGSYEQYF